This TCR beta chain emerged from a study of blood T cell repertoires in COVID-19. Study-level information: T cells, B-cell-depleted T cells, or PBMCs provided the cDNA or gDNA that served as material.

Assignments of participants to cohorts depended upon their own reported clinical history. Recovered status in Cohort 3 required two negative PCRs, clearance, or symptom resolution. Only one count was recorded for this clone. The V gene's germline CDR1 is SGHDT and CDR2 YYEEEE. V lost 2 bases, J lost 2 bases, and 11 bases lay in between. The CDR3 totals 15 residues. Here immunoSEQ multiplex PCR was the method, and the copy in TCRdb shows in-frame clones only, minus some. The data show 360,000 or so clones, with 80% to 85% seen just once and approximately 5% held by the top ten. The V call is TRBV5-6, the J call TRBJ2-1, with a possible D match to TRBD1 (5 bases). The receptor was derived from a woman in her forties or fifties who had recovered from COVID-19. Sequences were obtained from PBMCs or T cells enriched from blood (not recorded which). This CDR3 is CASSFVEGAYNEQFF. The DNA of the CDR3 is TGTGCCAGCAGCTTCGTGGAAGGGGCCTACAATGAGCAGTTCTTC. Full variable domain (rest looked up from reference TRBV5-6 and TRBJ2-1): DAGVTQSPTHLIKTRGQQVTLRCSPKSGHDTVSWYQQALGQGPQFIFQYYEEEERQRGNFPDRFSGHQFPNYSSELNVNALLLGDSALYLCASSFVEGAYNEQFFGPGTRLTVL.